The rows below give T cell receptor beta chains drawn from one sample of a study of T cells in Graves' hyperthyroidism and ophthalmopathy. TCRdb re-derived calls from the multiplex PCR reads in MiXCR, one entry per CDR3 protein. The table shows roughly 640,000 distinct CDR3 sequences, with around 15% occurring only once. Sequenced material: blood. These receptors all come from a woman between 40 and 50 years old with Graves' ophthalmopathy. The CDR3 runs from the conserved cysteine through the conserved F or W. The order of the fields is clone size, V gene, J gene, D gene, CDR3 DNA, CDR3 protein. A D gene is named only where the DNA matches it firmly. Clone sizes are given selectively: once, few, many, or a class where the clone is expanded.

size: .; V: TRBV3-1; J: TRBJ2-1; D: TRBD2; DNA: TGTGCCAGCAGCCAGACTAGCGGGAGGTCTAATGAGCAGTTCTTC; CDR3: CASSQTSGRSNEQFF
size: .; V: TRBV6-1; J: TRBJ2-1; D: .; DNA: TGTGCCAGCAGTATCCCGGGAAATGAGCAGTTCTTC; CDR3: CASSIPGNEQFF
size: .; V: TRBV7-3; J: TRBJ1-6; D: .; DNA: TGTGCCAGCAGCTTAACCTCCTGGCTTTCATGGTGCTCCTATAATTCACCCCTCCACTTT; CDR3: CASSLTSWLSWCSYNSPLHF
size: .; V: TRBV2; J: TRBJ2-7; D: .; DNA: TGTGCCAGCAGTGCAGGGCCCGCATTAGCGGATTACGAGCAGTACTTC; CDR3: CASSAGPALADYEQYF
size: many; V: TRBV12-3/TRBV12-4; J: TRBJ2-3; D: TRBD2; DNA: TGTGCCAGCAGTTCCGAGACTAGCGGGAGGGCAGATACGCAGTATTTT; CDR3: CASSSETSGRADTQYF
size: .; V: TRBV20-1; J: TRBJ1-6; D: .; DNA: TGCAGTGCTAGAGGGTCGACGGGCAGAGCTAATTCACCCCTCCACTTT; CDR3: CSARGSTGRANSPLHF
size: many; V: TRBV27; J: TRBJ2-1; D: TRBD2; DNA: TGTGCCAGCAAAACCGGGCTTGATAGCGGGAGGCCCTACAATGAGCAGTTCTTC; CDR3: CASKTGLDSGRPYNEQFF
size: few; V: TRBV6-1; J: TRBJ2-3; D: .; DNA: TGTGCCAGCAGAGGACTGAACCCCACAGATACGCAGTATTTT; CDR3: CASRGLNPTDTQYF
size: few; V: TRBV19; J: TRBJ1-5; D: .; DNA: TGTGCCAGTATGGTAGGGGAAGGTCTCGGCAATCAGCCCCAGCATTTT; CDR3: CASMVGEGLGNQPQHF
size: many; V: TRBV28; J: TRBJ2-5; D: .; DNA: TGTGCCAGCAGCTCTCGAGAGACCCAGTACTTC; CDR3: CASSSRETQYF
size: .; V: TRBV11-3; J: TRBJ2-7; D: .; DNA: TGTGCCAGCAATCACCGGACCCTGAACGAGCAGTACTTC; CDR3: CASNHRTLNEQYF
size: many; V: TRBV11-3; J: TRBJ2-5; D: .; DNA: TGTGCCAGCAGCTCCACCCTACAAAGAGAGACCCAGTACTTC; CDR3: CASSSTLQRETQYF
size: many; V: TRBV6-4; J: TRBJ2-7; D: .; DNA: TGTGCCAGCAGTGGAGAACGAAGAGGGGCTAAGCTAGACCAGCAGTACTTC; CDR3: CASSGERRGAKLDQQYF
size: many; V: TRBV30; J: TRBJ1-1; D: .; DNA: TGTGCCTGGAGTGTCTCTGACGGTGACACTGAAGCTTTCTTT; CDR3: CAWSVSDGDTEAFF
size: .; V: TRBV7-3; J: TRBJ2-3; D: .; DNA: TGTGCCAGCGGCGTAAAGAGCACAGATACGCAGTATTTT; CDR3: CASGVKSTDTQYF
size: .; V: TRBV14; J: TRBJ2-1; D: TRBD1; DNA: TGTGCCAGCAGTTCGACAGGGGTTGAGCAGTTCTTC; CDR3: CASSSTGVEQFF
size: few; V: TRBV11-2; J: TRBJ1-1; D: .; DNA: TGTGCCAGCAGCTTAATGGTTTATGAAGCTTTCTTT; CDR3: CASSLMVYEAFF